The 3 T cell receptor beta chains in this list originate from one sample, sequenced in a study of identical twins. TCRdb reanalysed the 5' RACE reads using MiXCR and keeps one entry per CDR3 protein. The sample carries a few hundred thousand distinct CDR3 sequences, 9.5% to 10% recorded once. The data were also submitted as part of a second study, on yellow fever vaccine responses in identical twins.

The sample taken for sequencing was PBMCs. The receptors shown here come from a woman under 30 in good health.

The V and J genes are TRBV28 and TRBJ1-1; 7 positions agree with TRBD1. With 5 bases clipped from V and 2 bases from J, the junction kept 8 bases outside the gene matches. The CDR3 covers 15 residues. Germline CDR1 reads MDHEN; CDR2 reads SYDVKM. The CDR3 is CASSKLTGINTEAFF. The CDR3 DNA reads TGTGCCAGCAGTAAACTGACAGGGATTAACACTGAAGCTTTCTTT.

This clonotype was counted a few times. The chain combines TRBV11-2 with TRBJ2-2, with TRBD2 matching over 7 bases. Trimming cost V 4 bases and J 7 bases; bases outside gene matches: 12. Germline V gives CDR1 SGHAT, CDR2 FQNNGV. This CDR3 is built from 16 residues. CDR3: CASSSPLLALGGELFF. DNA for the CDR3: TGTGCCAGCAGCTCCCCCTTACTAGCGTTGGGCGGGGAGCTGTTTTTT.

This clonotype was detected once. The rearrangement joins TRBV27 to TRBJ2-3; 7 bases map to TRBD2. CDR3 length: 13 amino acids. Germline CDR1 MNHEY, CDR2 SMNVEV (reference sequence). Unmatched junction bases numbered 6, after V lost 5 bases and J lost 7 bases. This CDR3 reads CASSALAEYTQYF. Here the CDR3 DNA reads TGTGCCAGCAGTGCGCTAGCGGAGTATACGCAGTATTTT.